The T cell receptor (beta chain) described here comes from a study of T cells in Graves' hyperthyroidism and ophthalmopathy. RNA transcripts yielded amplified TCR beta CDR3 regions. The HTBI primer set served for first-round RT-PCR of the TCR CDR3. TCRdb called the multiplex PCR reads again in MiXCR, with one record for every CDR3 protein. The table records about 360,000 distinct CDR3 sequences, under 15% of them present only once. This clonotype has at least ten counts. What it binds is unknown. Findings and limits, study-wide: In validation, the model predicted ophthalmopathy. These predictions came a median roughly seven months before onset. Also found in blood were most expanded thyroid clonotypes above 0.001.

Sequencing was done on a sample of blood. The sequence was collected from a woman under 30 with Graves' hyperthyroidism.

CDR3 nucleotides: TGTGCCAGCAGCCCCCAGATGGACACTTCCTACGAGCAGTACTTC. The encoded protein is CASSPQMDTSYEQYF. The V call is TRBV6-1, the J call TRBJ2-7; a possible D gene is TRBD1 (5 bases). The ends were cut back, 6 bases at V and 1 base at J, with 16 bases in the middle. This CDR3 is built from 15 residues. Germline V CDR1 and CDR2: MNHNS, SASEGT.